Included here is one T cell receptor beta chain sequence, with context. This sample is drawn from a study of blood T cell repertoires in COVID-19. The CDR3 has 13 residues. Trimming cost V 7 bases and J 3 bases, with 12 bases left between them. Germline CDR1 MNHEY, CDR2 SMNVEV (reference sequence). Produced via immunoSEQ multiplex PCR; TCRdb's table is partial and in-frame only. Of fewer than 200,000 clones listed, around 78% are singletons. Study members were between roughly 18 and 100 years old and lived in 20 to 30 US regions. Cohort assignment relied on participant-reported clinical history. Two negative PCRs, clearance, or symptom resolution were required of recovered Cohort 3 donors.

This sequence joins TRBV27 and TRBJ1-1; tentatively, D is TRBD1 (6 bases). The source of this sequence is a woman aged 45-65 years who had recovered from COVID-19. Sequencing was carried out using PBMCs or T cells enriched from blood (not recorded which). DNA of the CDR3: TGTGCCAGCAACCGGGCAGGGGACACTGAAGCTTTCTTT. This codes for CASNRAGDTEAFF.